Below, 20 T cell receptor beta chains from the same sample are listed, as sequenced in a study of cytomegalovirus exposure and HLA in healthy donors. In the PCR, 60 Vbeta and 13 Jbeta primers were used. Libraries were prepared by immunoSEQ multiplex PCR; TCRdb keeps only in-frame clonotypes and omits some of them. The sample holds 70,000 to 90,000 clones. The sequenced material came from PBMCs. The receptors stem from a young man in good health and CMV-seropositive.

V and J are TRBV12-2 and TRBJ2-1; TRBD2 is taken as the D call from the table, unchecked against the DNA. TRBV12-2 is designated a pseudogene. CDR3 length: 11 residues. Written as DNA, the CDR3 is TGTGCAAGTCGCTGTTACTGTGAGCAGTTCTTC. It encodes CASRCYCEQFF.

V is TRBV11-2 and J is TRBJ2-2; maybe TRBD2 (5 bases). Germline V CDR1 and CDR2: SGHAT, FQNNGV. This CDR3 has 14 amino acids. Trimming pared 5 bases from V and 5 bases from J, leaving 12 bases between. In DNA, the CDR3 is TGTGCCAGCAGCCCCCTCGGGGAGACCGGGGAGCTGTTTTTT. As protein: CASSPLGETGELFF.

The chain employs TRBV18 and TRBJ1-1, with TRBD1 identical over 8 bases. V was clipped by 3 bases and J by 1 base; unmatched bases: 10. Per the germline V gene, CDR1 is KGHSH and CDR2 is LQKENI. CDR3 size: 17 residues. CDR3: CASSPSTQGTGNTEAFF. CDR3 nucleotides: TGTGCCAGCTCACCTTCCACGCAAGGGACAGGGAACACTGAAGCTTTCTTT.

The chain has TRBV30 and TRBJ2-7, with TRBD1 matching 12 bases. Germline-derived CDR1 and CDR2 are GTSNPN and SVGIG (reference sequence). The CDR3 has 14 residues. V gave up 2 bases and J gave up 5 bases; unmatched junction bases: 4. CDR3 region: CAWSTGTGGNEQYF. The CDR3 coding sequence is TGTGCCTGGAGTACCGGGACAGGGGGCAACGAGCAGTACTTC.

This rearrangement joins TRBV19 to TRBJ1-3; 7 nucleotides align to TRBD1. Germline CDR1 and CDR2: LNHDA and SQIVND (reference sequence). The CDR3 is made up of 14 amino acids. V lost 8 bases to trimming and J lost 0 bases; unmatched junction nucleotides: 4. The CDR3 nucleotides are TGTGCCAGTCACAGGGGCCCCTCTGGAAACACCATATATTTT. Its translation: CASHRGPSGNTIYF. The whole variable domain, filled in from reference TRBV19 and TRBJ1-3, reads DGGITQSPKYLFRKEGQNVTLSCEQNLNHDAMYWYRQDPGQGLRLIYYSQIVNDFQKGDIAEGYSVSREKKESFPLTVTSAQKNPTAFYLCASHRGPSGNTIYFGEGSWLTVV.

The rearrangement links TRBV6-5 to TRBJ1-1; D call uncertain. With 5 bases removed from V and 4 bases from J, the gap between germline ends came to 11 bases. Germline V gives CDR1 MNHEY, CDR2 SVGAGI. The CDR3 has 13 amino acids. CDR3: CASSRIKATEAFF. Here the CDR3 DNA reads TGTGCCAGCAGTCGCATCAAAGCCACTGAAGCTTTCTTT.

This rearrangement joins TRBV28 to TRBJ1-5; TRBD1 is a possible D gene (5 bases). Germline CDR1 reads MDHEN; CDR2 reads SYDVKM. This CDR3 spans 12 amino acids. V was shortened by 8 bases and J by 2 bases, with 7 bases between the two germline ends. DNA of the CDR3: TGTGCCAGCCAGACAGGCAATCAGCCCCAGCATTTT. It codes for CASQTGNQPQHF. Looking up the rest from reference TRBV28 and TRBJ1-5 gives the full variable domain: DVKVTQSSRYLVKRTGEKVFLECVQDMDHENMFWYRQDPGLGLRLIYFSYDVKMKEKGDIPEGYSVSREKKERFSLILESASTNQTSMYLCASQTGNQPQHFGDGTRLSIL.

The rearrangement joins TRBV6-5 to TRBJ1-6; 10 nucleotides line up with TRBD1. V lost 6 bases to trimming and J lost 11 bases; unmatched junction nucleotides: 4. The CDR3 loop spans 13 amino acids. In germline, CDR1 is MNHEY, CDR2 SVGAGI. The CDR3 here is CASSPDRGTPLHF. The CDR3 DNA reads as TGTGCCAGCAGCCCGGACAGGGGGACACCCCTCCACTTT.

V usage is TRBV15 and J usage is TRBJ1-1; D not resolved. The CDR3 covers 14 residues. The germline V and J ends were trimmed by 0 bases and 1 base, with 6 bases remaining between them. From germline, CDR1 is LNHNV and CDR2 YYDKDF (reference sequence). The CDR3 DNA follows: TGTGCCACCAGCAGAGAGTCCGGGAACACTGAAGCTTTCTTT. It codes for CATSRESGNTEAFF. The variable domain in full, completed from reference TRBV15 and TRBJ1-1, reads DAMVIQNPRYQVTQFGKPVTLSCSQTLNHNVMYWYQQKSSQAPKLLFHYYDKDFNNEADTPDNFQSRRPNTSFCFLDIRSPGLGDTAMYLCATSRESGNTEAFFGQGTRLTVV.

V gene TRBV27 combines with J gene TRBJ1-1; the D gene is possibly TRBD1 (5 bases). CDR1 MNHEY and CDR2 SMNVEV come from the germline V gene (reference sequence). V was pared by 10 bases and J by 1 base, with 16 bases between. This CDR3 is built from 14 residues. CDR3: CAKETGESNTEAFF. In nucleotides, the CDR3 is TGTGCCAAAGAGACGGGGGAGTCGAACACTGAAGCTTTCTTT.

The chain uses TRBV19 and TRBJ1-3; D gene ambiguous. CDR1 and CDR2 from the germline V gene are LNHDA and SQIVND (reference sequence). With 8 bases removed from V and 7 bases from J, the gap between germline ends came to 21 bases. This CDR3 comprises 15 residues. This CDR3 reads CASRRQVEVSNTIYF. In DNA, the CDR3 is TGTGCCAGTCGGAGGCAGGTTGAAGTCTCGAACACCATATATTTT.

The chain joins TRBV29-1 to TRBJ2-1, with 10 bases identical to TRBD2. Germline CDR1 is SQVTM and CDR2 is ANQGSEA. The V and J ends lost 4 bases and 2 bases, in that order; junction bases with no gene match: 2. The CDR3 runs to 14 residues. The CDR3 region has the DNA TGCAGCGTTGTTGGGACTAGCGCCTACAATGAGCAGTTCTTC. As protein: CSVVGTSAYNEQFF.

The chain recombines TRBV7-9 with TRBJ2-3; 7 bases are a match to TRBD1. In germline, CDR1 is SEHNR, CDR2 FQNEAQ (reference sequence). J lost 0 bases, V lost 5 bases, and 14 bases had no gene match. CDR3 size: 18 residues. As DNA, the CDR3 is TGTGCCAGCAGCGTAGACCTTAGAGGGACAGCTAGCACAGATACGCAGTATTTT. Translation gives CASSVDLRGTASTDTQYF.

The chain is built from TRBV2 and TRBJ2-7; D uncertain. V lost 6 bases to trimming and J lost 2 bases, with 17 bases between them. The CDR3 is 15 amino acids. From germline, CDR1 is SNHLY and CDR2 FYNNEI. This CDR3 reads CASSALTGAAYEQYF. For the CDR3, the DNA is TGTGCCAGCAGCGCCCTTACGGGTGCGGCCTACGAGCAGTACTTC.

V usage is TRBV5-4 and J usage is TRBJ1-1, with D uncertain. CDR3 length equals 14 residues. The V gene lost 3 bases and the J gene lost 1 base, with 10 bases spanning the gap. Germline-derived CDR1 and CDR2 are SGHNT and YYREEE (reference sequence). For the CDR3, the DNA is TGTGCCAGCAGCTCCCCAACAAAGAACACTGAAGCTTTCTTT. Encoded protein: CASSSPTKNTEAFF.

The chain carries TRBV18 and TRBJ1-5, with 9 bases matching TRBD1. Germline V gene data show CDR1 as KGHSH and CDR2 as LQKENI. The length of the CDR3 is 14 residues. V dropped 6 bases and J dropped 6; count of bases not matched to a gene: 6. CDR3 nucleotide sequence: TGTGCCAGCTCGACAGGGGGAGTTGGTCAGCCCCAGCATTTT. Translation: CASSTGGVGQPQHF.

The CDR3 sequence: CASSLGGTSSGYTF. For the CDR3, the DNA is TGTGCCAGCAGCTTAGGGGGGACATCGTCAGGCTACACCTTC. The chain employs TRBV7-9 and TRBJ1-2; D perhaps matches TRBD1 (6 bases). V lost 1 base, J lost 8 bases, and 14 bases lay in between. Germline CDR1 reads SEHNR; CDR2 reads FQNEAQ (reference sequence). CDR3 length: 14 amino acids. Drawing the rest from reference TRBV7-9 and TRBJ1-2, the complete variable domain is DTGVSQNPRHKITKRGQNVTFRCDPISEHNRLYWYRQTLGQGPEFLTYFQNEAQLEKSRLLSDRFSAERPKGSFSTLEIQRTEQGDSAMYLCASSLGGTSSGYTFGSGTRLTVV.

The chain joins TRBV11-2 to TRBJ1-2; TRBD1 agrees at 9 bases. Per the germline V gene, CDR1 is SGHAT and CDR2 is FQNNGV. V shed 5 bases, J shed 3 bases, and the junction held 10 bases outside the gene matches. The length of the CDR3 is 16 residues. Here the CDR3 DNA reads TGTGCCAGCAGCCTACCTCGGGACAGGGATCACTATGGCTACACCTTC. Amino acid sequence: CASSLPRDRDHYGYTF.

The CDR3 protein is CASSRPSGGAGEQYF. CDR3 DNA: TGTGCCAGCAGCCGCCCTAGCGGGGGGGCCGGGGAGCAGTACTTC. V usage is TRBV5-4 and J usage is TRBJ2-7; 12 nucleotides line up with TRBD2. Germline V CDR1 and CDR2: SGHNT, YYREEE (reference sequence). The CDR3 covers 15 residues. J was trimmed by 7 bases and V by 4 bases; bases with no gene match: 9.

The chain uses TRBV6-1 and TRBJ2-5; D gene uncertain. The V and J ends lost 6 bases and 0 bases respectively, with 2 bases between them. This CDR3 comprises 11 residues. The germline gives CDR1 MNHNS, CDR2 SASEGT. This CDR3 reads CASSDQETQYF. In nucleotides, the CDR3 is TGTGCCAGCAGCGACCAAGAGACCCAGTACTTC.